The 32 T cell receptor beta chains in this list originate from one sample, sequenced in a study of cytomegalovirus exposure and HLA in healthy donors. PCR primers comprised 60 Vbeta and 13 Jbeta primers. Produced via immunoSEQ multiplex PCR; TCRdb's table is partial and in-frame only. The table includes under 250,000 clones, 78% detected once. The sequenced sample was PBMCs. The origin of the receptors is a boy younger than 18 in good health and CMV-seronegative.

A few counts support this clone. The rearrangement links TRBV30 to TRBJ1-2, with a tentative D call TRBD1 (6 bases). Trimming cost V 5 bases and J 8 bases, with 15 bases left between them. Germline CDR1 reads GTSNPN; CDR2 reads SVGIG (reference sequence). There are 12 residues in the CDR3. The CDR3 DNA reads as TGTGCCTGGGCCCCAGGGGATTGGGGCTACACCTTC. Protein product: CAWAPGDWGYTF.

In this sample, this clone turned up a few times. The rearrangement links TRBV5-4 to TRBJ2-7; TRBD1 is a possible D gene (5 bases). The CDR3 has 14 amino acids. V gave up 3 bases and J gave up 6 bases, with 16 bases separating them. The germline V gene has CDR1 SGHNT and CDR2 YYREEE (reference sequence). The CDR3 protein is CASSYKGQGPEQYF. CDR3 bases: TGTGCCAGCAGCTATAAGGGGCAGGGCCCCGAGCAGTACTTC. The full variable domain, with the rest looked up from reference TRBV5-4 and TRBJ2-7, is ETGVTQSPTHLIKTRGQQVTLRCSSQSGHNTVSWYQQALGQGPQFIFQYYREEENGRGNFPPRFSGLQFPNYSSELNVNALELDDSALYLCASSYKGQGPEQYFGPGTRLTVT.

The CDR3 DNA sequence: TGTGCCAGCAGCCACTCCATCGGGGGGCCGAGCGAGCAGTACTTC. Translating gives CASSHSIGGPSEQYF. This sequence joins TRBV7-8 and TRBJ2-7; D may be TRBD2 (7 bases). From germline, CDR1 is SGHVS and CDR2 FQNEAQ. The CDR3 extends over 15 amino acids. V lost 5 bases to trimming and J lost 6 bases, with 20 bases between them.

This clone occurred a few times. The V call is TRBV6-4, the J call TRBJ2-1; possible D gene TRBD2, 6 bases. Germline V CDR1 and CDR2: MRHNA, SNTAGT. There are 14 residues in the CDR3. V lost 0 bases and J lost 7, with 10 bases in between. In DNA, the CDR3 is TGTGCCAGCAGTGACTCGACGGCGGGGAATGAGCAGTTCTTC. This sequence encodes CASSDSTAGNEQFF.

The chain carries TRBV10-3 and TRBJ2-2, with TRBD1 matching 11 bases. Germline V gene data show CDR1 as ENHRY and CDR2 as SYGVKD. CDR3 length: 13 amino acids. With 10 bases clipped from V and 7 bases from J, the junction kept 5 bases outside the gene matches. CDR3 coding DNA: TGTGCCACCGGACAGGGGGCCGGCGGGGAGCTGTTTTTT. Its translation: CATGQGAGGELFF.

Remarks on this clone: The junction does not match germline at one end; this may be a read error. V is TRBV7-9 and J is TRBJ2-1; 7 bases are a match to TRBD2. The CDR3 covers 15 residues. The germline CDR1 and CDR2 sequences are SEHNR and FQNEAQ (reference sequence). The CDR3 region is CSSSSGGVSYNEQFF. In DNA, the CDR3 is TGTTCCAGCAGCTCGGGGGGAGTTTCCTACAATGAGCAGTTCTTC.

V usage is TRBV19 and J usage is TRBJ2-3; weak D call: TRBD1 (6 bases). With 1 base removed from V and 4 bases from J, the gap between germline ends came to 9 bases. The CDR3 has 14 amino acids. CDR1 is LNHDA, CDR2 SQIVND, per germline (reference sequence). CDR3: CASSIGGGADTQYF. CDR3 nucleotides: TGTGCCAGTAGTATAGGAGGGGGTGCAGATACGCAGTATTTT.

This clone has just one count. This chain uses TRBV7-6 with TRBJ1-1; D is possibly TRBD1 (6 bases). This CDR3 has 14 amino acids. CDR1 and CDR2 from the germline V gene are SGHVS and FNYEAQ. V lost 0 bases to trimming and J lost 6 bases, with 11 bases between them. The CDR3 DNA reads as TGTGCCAGCAGCTTAGCAGGGGGTGACGCTGAAGCTTTCTTT. This encodes CASSLAGGDAEAFF.

This rearrangement joins TRBV27 to TRBJ2-1; 7 bases align to TRBD1. This CDR3 is built from 16 residues. Germline-derived CDR1 and CDR2 are MNHEY and SMNVEV (reference sequence). Losses at the gene ends were 0 bases for V and 9 bases for J; bases not matched to a gene: 11. This CDR3 is CASSLSKGARFGEQFF. DNA for the CDR3: TGTGCCAGCAGTTTATCAAAGGGGGCGCGATTCGGTGAGCAGTTCTTC.

The chain carries TRBV11-3 and TRBJ2-3, with a weak D call TRBD1 (5 bases). Trimming stripped 3 bases from V and 0 bases from J, with 7 bases between. CDR1 and CDR2 from the germline V gene are SGHNT and YENEEA. This CDR3 spans 14 amino acids. The CDR3 reads CASSLRQSTDTQYF. The CDR3 bases are TGTGCCAGCAGCTTGCGACAGAGCACAGATACGCAGTATTTT.

This rearrangement joins TRBV11-2 to TRBJ2-7; D is perhaps TRBD1 (6 bases). V was shortened by 6 bases and J by 4 bases, with 13 bases between the two germline ends. In germline, CDR1 is SGHAT, CDR2 FQNNGV. This CDR3 has 13 amino acids. The CDR3 coding sequence is TGTGCCAGCAGAAGGACAGCTTATTACGAGCAGTACTTC. Its protein product is CASRRTAYYEQYF.

This sequence joins TRBV10-1 and TRBJ1-1, with TRBD1 matching over 7 bases. There are 14 residues in the CDR3. CDR1 and CDR2 (germline): WNHNN, SYGVQD (reference sequence). The junction had 10 bases not matched to a gene; V was cut back by 2 bases and J by 10 bases. The CDR3 protein is CASSERRQGPGAFF. For the CDR3, the DNA is TGCGCCAGCAGTGAGAGAAGACAGGGTCCGGGAGCTTTCTTT.

V gene TRBV18 combines with J gene TRBJ1-6, with a possible D match to TRBD1 (5 bases). The CDR3 covers 14 residues. CDR1 is KGHSH and CDR2 is LQKENI in the germline V gene. Trimming removed 1 base at V and 7 bases at J, with 8 bases between. The CDR3: CASSPQGWNSPLHF. CDR3 sequence (DNA): TGTGCCAGCTCACCACAGGGGTGGAATTCACCCCTCCACTTT.

This clone was detected only a few times. The chain uses TRBV2 and TRBJ2-7; TRBD1 might be the D (6 bases). Trimming cost V 2 bases and J 3 bases, with 11 bases left between them. There are 14 residues in the CDR3. Germline-derived CDR1 and CDR2 are SNHLY and FYNNEI. CDR3 nucleotide sequence: TGTGCCAGCAGTGAAACAGGGACATTCTACGAGCAGTACTTC. This codes for CASSETGTFYEQYF. Variable domain in full (rest from reference TRBV2 and TRBJ2-7): EPEVTQTPSHQVTQMGQEVILRCVPISNHLYFYWYRQILGQKVEFLVSFYNNEISEKSEIFDDQFSVERPDGSNFTLKIRSTKLEDSAMYFCASSETGTFYEQYFGPGTRLTVT.

This clone was counted once. The rearrangement joins TRBV4-1 to TRBJ1-1; possible D gene TRBD1, 5 bases. The CDR3 loop spans 15 amino acids. Per germline, CDR1 MGHRA and CDR2 YSYEKL. The germline V and J ends were trimmed by 1 base and 0 bases, with 9 bases remaining between them. The CDR3 is CASSQVAGLNTEAFF. CDR3 nucleotide sequence: TGCGCCAGCAGCCAAGTGGCAGGGCTGAACACTGAAGCTTTCTTT.

This clone was observed once. The chain recombines TRBV15 with TRBJ2-5, with TRBD1 identical over 7 bases. Germline loops: CDR1 LNHNV, CDR2 YYDKDF (reference sequence). J gave up 2 bases and V 0 bases, and 6 bases lay outside the gene matches. The CDR3 runs 16 residues. The CDR3 nucleotides read TGTGCCACCAGCAGAGATCGGGGCAGGGGGCAAGAGACCCAGTACTTC. This codes for CATSRDRGRGQETQYF.

This clone has just a few counts. The gene calls are TRBV6-1 and TRBJ1-5, with TRBD1 matching 7 bases. CDR3 length equals 14 residues. The trim removed 7 bases at V and 5 bases at J, leaving 8 bases unmatched. Per germline, CDR1 MNHNS and CDR2 SASEGT. The CDR3 region is CASTTGQWDQPQHF. Here the CDR3 DNA reads TGTGCCAGCACAACGGGACAGTGGGATCAGCCCCAGCATTTT.

The chain has TRBV7-9 and TRBJ2-5; 9 bases match TRBD1. V dropped 5 bases and J dropped 3; count of bases not matched to a gene: 1. The CDR3 contains 13 residues. Germline CDR1 is SEHNR and CDR2 is FQNEAQ (reference sequence). DNA for the CDR3: TGTGCCAGCAGCCGGACAGGGGAAGAGACCCAGTACTTC. Its protein product is CASSRTGEETQYF.

The V and J genes are TRBV7-3 and TRBJ1-2; D possibly corresponds to TRBD1 (5 bases). The CDR3 covers 15 residues. Trimming shortened V by 0 bases and J by 10 bases, and 18 bases separated the two germline ends. Germline CDR1 is SGHTA and CDR2 is FQGTGA. The CDR3 here is CASSLTNRVGGAYTF. CDR3 nucleotides: TGTGCCAGCAGCTTAACTAATCGGGTCGGAGGGGCCTACACCTTC.

The J gene is TRBJ1-2, the V gene TRBV27; TRBD1 matches at 7 bases. There are 13 residues in the CDR3. The J segment lost 8 bases and the V segment lost 3 bases, leaving 6 bases of the junction unmatched. Germline values: CDR1 MNHEY, CDR2 SMNVEV (reference sequence). In DNA, the CDR3 is TGTGCCAGCAGTTTGACAGGGATGGACGGCTACACCTTC. Protein product: CASSLTGMDGYTF.

The chain employs TRBV5-4 and TRBJ1-2; 10 bases agree with TRBD1. Germline CDR1 reads SGHNT; CDR2 reads YYREEE (reference sequence). The CDR3 has 15 amino acids. Trimming cost V 3 bases and J 6 bases; bases outside gene matches: 8. DNA of the CDR3: TGTGCCAGCAGCTCCCTCACCGGACAGGGGGATGGCTACACCTTC. Translating it yields CASSSLTGQGDGYTF. Drawing the rest from reference TRBV5-4 and TRBJ1-2, the complete variable domain is ETGVTQSPTHLIKTRGQQVTLRCSSQSGHNTVSWYQQALGQGPQFIFQYYREEENGRGNFPPRFSGLQFPNYSSELNVNALELDDSALYLCASSSLTGQGDGYTFGSGTRLTVV.

The chain has TRBV6-5 and TRBJ2-4, with D hard to call. CDR1 MNHEY and CDR2 SVGAGI come from the germline V gene. Trimming left V 0 bases short and J 6 bases short, with 9 bases between. The CDR3 loop spans 14 amino acids. The chain's CDR3 is CASSYSGQANIQYF. The CDR3 DNA reads as TGTGCCAGCAGTTACTCGGGCCAGGCAAACATTCAGTACTTC.

This clone has just a few counts. The V and J genes are TRBV4-1 and TRBJ1-2; 7 positions match TRBD1. V was pared by 4 bases and J by 4 bases, with 3 bases of the junction left unmatched. Per germline, CDR1 MGHRA and CDR2 YSYEKL. CDR3 length: 13 residues. CDR3 in amino acids: CASSPGDSYGYTF. CDR3 DNA sequence: TGCGCCAGCAGCCCGGGGGACAGCTATGGCTACACCTTC.

V and J are TRBV30 and TRBJ2-3; possible D gene TRBD2, 6 bases. Trimming took 5 bases from V and 4 from J, leaving 19 bases between them. The CDR3 totals 15 residues. Germline lookup yields CDR1 GTSNPN and CDR2 SVGIG (reference sequence). The CDR3 region has the DNA TGTGCCTGGGGGGGGTATCCTGTAGGAGCAGATACGCAGTATTTT. Residues: CAWGGYPVGADTQYF.

Only a few counts were recorded for this clone. The chain links TRBV6-1 to TRBJ2-3; 12 bases align to TRBD2. The germline gives CDR1 MNHNS, CDR2 SASEGT. V trimming: 3 bases; J trimming: 2 bases; junction bases outside the gene matches: 3. The CDR3 contains 16 residues. In DNA form, the CDR3 reads TGTGCCAGCAGTGACCCTAGCGGGAGGGCCACAGATACGCAGTATTTT. Its protein is CASSDPSGRATDTQYF.

The V gene is TRBV11-3, the J gene TRBJ2-3; perhaps TRBD2 as D (5 bases). Germline V CDR1 and CDR2: SGHNT, YENEEA. V gave up 5 bases and J gave up 5 bases, with 14 bases separating them. This CDR3 is 14 amino acids long. The chain's CDR3 is CASSPSGTGDTQYF. The CDR3 DNA is TGTGCCAGCAGCCCCTCGGGAACGGGAGATACGCAGTATTTT.

The J gene is TRBJ2-1, the V gene TRBV5-1; D remains unclear. Germline V CDR1 and CDR2: SGHRS, YFSETQ. The germline V and J ends were trimmed by 0 bases and 6 bases, with 4 bases remaining between them. The CDR3 sequence is 12 residues long. The CDR3 region is CASSLDSNEQFF. The CDR3 coding sequence is TGCGCCAGCAGCTTGGACAGCAATGAGCAGTTCTTC. The full variable domain, its missing parts supplied by reference TRBV5-1 and TRBJ2-1, is KAGVTQTPRYLIKTRGQQVTLSCSPISGHRSVSWYQQTPGQGLQFLFEYFSETQRNKGNFPGRFSGRQFSNSRSEMNVSTLELGDSALYLCASSLDSNEQFFGPGTRLTVL.

The chain employs TRBV27 and TRBJ1-5; 10 bases are shared with TRBD1. The CDR3 is 19 residues long. J lost 0 bases, V lost 5 bases, and 13 bases had no gene match. Germline V gene lookup returns CDR1 MNHEY and CDR2 SMNVEV (reference sequence). CDR3 protein: CASSPAPGQGPYSNQPQHF. The CDR3 DNA sequence: TGTGCCAGCAGTCCCGCACCGGGACAGGGGCCTTATAGCAATCAGCCCCAGCATTTT.

This clone was recorded a few times. The chain is built from TRBV5-6 and TRBJ1-1; D might be TRBD1 (5 bases). The CDR3 extends over 14 amino acids. V dropped 3 bases and J dropped 5 bases, with 14 bases sitting between them. Germline CDR1 SGHDT, CDR2 YYEEEE. The CDR3 loop is CASSSPPRGTEAFF. CDR3 DNA sequence: TGTGCCAGCAGCTCTCCTCCTCGGGGGACTGAAGCTTTCTTT.

The chain combines TRBV7-9 with TRBJ2-3, with a weak D call TRBD2 (7 bases). The ends were cut back, 7 bases at V and 4 bases at J, with 18 bases in the middle. There are 15 residues in the CDR3. Germline lookup yields CDR1 SEHNR and CDR2 FQNEAQ (reference sequence). This chain's CDR3 is CASTGRGGGADTQYF. CDR3 in DNA: TGTGCCAGCACCGGACGAGGGGGGGGAGCAGATACGCAGTATTTT. Combining the CDR3 with reference TRBV7-9 and TRBJ2-3 gives the whole variable domain DTGVSQNPRHKITKRGQNVTFRCDPISEHNRLYWYRQTLGQGPEFLTYFQNEAQLEKSRLLSDRFSAERPKGSFSTLEIQRTEQGDSAMYLCASTGRGGGADTQYFGPGTRLTVL.

V is TRBV11-3 and J is TRBJ1-2; D is unclear. Germline assignment: CDR1 SGHNT and CDR2 YENEEA. This CDR3 comprises 16 residues. V was clipped by 4 bases and J by 3 bases, with 18 bases between them. CDR3 sequence (DNA): TGTGCCAGCAGCTCTCGATCCCAGGCCGGTCACTATGGCTACACCTTC. Translated, it gives CASSSRSQAGHYGYTF. Variable domain in full (rest from reference TRBV11-3 and TRBJ1-2): EAGVVQSPRYKIIEKKQPVAFWCNPISGHNTLYWYLQNLGQGPELLIRYENEEAVDDSQLPKDRFSAERLKGVDSTLKIQPAELGDSAVYLCASSSRSQAGHYGYTFGSGTRLTVV.

The chain links TRBV6-1 to TRBJ2-7; 7 nucleotides line up with TRBD2. The V and J ends lost 5 bases and 5 bases, in that order; junction bases with no gene match: 9. Germline CDR1 is MNHNS and CDR2 is SASEGT. The CDR3 is made up of 14 amino acids. CDR3 sequence reads: CASSTWGGSDEQYF. CDR3 coding DNA: TGTGCCAGCAGTACCTGGGGAGGGTCGGACGAGCAGTACTTC.